The TCR beta chain described here comes from a study of blood T cell repertoires in COVID-19. Study details: Researchers got acute and convalescent COVID-19 samples from the United States, Italy and Spain. T cells, B-cell-depleted T cells, or PBMCs provided the cDNA or gDNA that served as material.

Original handling: Reference gene primer amplification gave estimated nucleated cell counts. Assay: immunoSEQ multiplex PCR; the TCRdb copy retains only in-frame clones and omits some. V, J and clone size reflect that table, while D and trimming were determined from the DNA. The sample holds 90,000 to 100,000 clones, 82% seen once. There are a few counts of this clone. Germline CDR1 KGHSH, CDR2 LQKENI. CDR3 size: 13 residues. V dropped 2 bases and J dropped 4; count of bases not matched to a gene: 0. The receptor comes from a man between 65 and 85 years old with active or convalescent COVID-19. The sequenced sample consisted of peripheral blood. The chain uses TRBV18 and TRBJ1-1; 8 bases are shared with TRBD1. CDR3 in amino acids: CASSPGQGTEAFF. In DNA, the CDR3 is TGTGCCAGCTCACCAGGACAGGGCACTGAAGCTTTCTTT.